This section outlines one TCR beta chain sequence together with its context. Antigen specificity is unknown. The sample belongs to a study of cytomegalovirus exposure and HLA in healthy donors. Study-wide findings and caveats: TRBV6-2, TRBV6-3 and some other V segments were unresolvable in 87-base-pair reads.

Germline CDR1 and CDR2: PRHDT and FYEKMQ (reference sequence). The CDR3 is made up of 18 amino acids. Trimming at V came to 7 bases and at J to 3 bases, leaving 18 bases not matched to a gene. A multiplex PCR was run with 60 Vbeta primers and 13 Jbeta primers. Measured with immunoSEQ multiplex PCR; TCRdb has only the in-frame clones, and not every one. The sample shows approximately 170,000 clones, about 82% of them seen only once. The chain carries TRBV13 and TRBJ2-1; TRBD2 agrees at 7 bases. The source material was PBMCs. The TCR originated in a male donor in good health and CMV-seronegative. The DNA for the CDR3 is TGTGCCAGCACCCTTGATGCCATCGGGAGGAGGATCTACAATGAGCAGTTCTTC. Its protein product is CASTLDAIGRRIYNEQFF.